Sequencing of this T cell receptor (beta chain) was carried out in a study of cytomegalovirus exposure and HLA in healthy donors. Study background: The same platform was used for the 95 to 150 validation repertoires and the 500 to 700 first-cohort repertoires, a later analysis reported. Study-wide results and limits: The study labeled 180 or so TCR beta chains cytomegalovirus-associated. According to a later analysis, TCR clusters from the first cohort tended to co-occur in the approximately 120 validation repertoires.

Data came from immunoSEQ multiplex PCR; TCRdb stores just in-frame clones and leaves some out. This sample has approximately 240,000 clones, with about 89% found just once. Trimming left V 9 bases short and J 6 bases short, with 18 bases between. Germline CDR1 is MNHEY and CDR2 is SMNVEV (reference sequence). The CDR3 is 14 residues long. With regard to this clone: The antigen remains unidentified.

This TCR derives from a woman under 30 in good health and CMV-seronegative. Sequencing was performed on PBMCs. This sequence joins TRBV27 and TRBJ1-5; D unresolved. The CDR3 is CASSRRGSGQPQHF. CDR3 nucleotides: TGTGCCAGTTCAAGGCGGGGTTCAGGTCAGCCCCAGCATTTT.